This TCR beta chain was recorded in a study of T cells in Graves' hyperthyroidism and ophthalmopathy. Study results and caveats: Model-based prediction identified ophthalmopathy a median around seven months prior to its onset.

Patients having uncontrolled infection, another autoimmune disease, pregnancy or lactation were not included. Of note for this clonotype: The antigen remains unidentified.

Using RNA transcripts as the source, TCR beta CDR3 regions were amplified. HTBI primers drove first-round RT-PCR of the TCR CDR3. Each CDR3 protein gets one entry after TCRdb re-called the multiplex PCR reads with MiXCR. The repertoire consists of 550,000 to 600,000 distinct CDR3 sequences, with around 17% occurring once and the leading ten covering roughly 18%. Source material: blood. This clonotype was obtained from a young woman with Graves' hyperthyroidism.

In nucleotides, the CDR3 is TGTGCCTGGAGTGTTGGGCAGTTAAATGAAAAACTGTTTTTT. Translating gives CAWSVGQLNEKLFF. The J gene is TRBJ1-4, the V gene TRBV30, with D unresolved. The V end was cut by 0 bases, the J end by 5 bases, with 10 bases between. Germline-derived CDR1 and CDR2 are GTSNPN and SVGIG (reference sequence). The CDR3 totals 14 residues.